This T cell receptor (beta chain) was recovered during a study of CD8 T cells in ankylosing spondylitis. Quantitative molecular-barcoded 5'-RACE generated the TCR beta libraries. TCRdb re-called the 5' RACE reads through MiXCR, storing one row per CDR3 protein. The data show 250,000 or so distinct CDR3 sequences, with 20% to 30% seen just once and 0.5% to 0.75% held by the top ten. Study results and limitations: Disease-linked clones reportedly concentrated significantly in matched ankylosing spondylitis synovial fluid.

Trimming left V 6 bases short and J 0 bases short, with 14 bases between. This CDR3 has 15 amino acids. Ten or more counts support this clonotype. Its antigen is currently unknown. This receptor was identified in a male donor with ankylosing spondylitis or in good health (not recorded which). V is TRBV12-3 or TRBV12-4 and J is TRBJ1-1; D unclear. Sequencing was performed on blood, either unsorted or a sorted T cell fraction (not recorded which). The CDR3 DNA follows: TGTGCCAGCAGGGCAAACAGAGGCTTGAACACTGAAGCTTTCTTT. It encodes CASRANRGLNTEAFF.